This T cell receptor beta chain emerged from a study of CD8 T cells in ankylosing spondylitis. Making use of molecular barcodes, quantitative 5'-RACE generated TCR beta libraries. TCRdb re-analysed the 5' RACE reads in MiXCR, keeping a single row per CDR3 protein. The sample lists about 360,000 distinct CDR3 sequences, 20% occurring once. As concerns this clonotype: Its antigen is as yet unknown.

Notes on the study in general: In synovial fluid and blood from reactive arthritis, some motif variants were previously reported. Significantly higher representation of disease-linked clones was reported for matched ankylosing spondylitis synovial fluid.

CDR1 and CDR2 from the germline V gene are SQVTM and ANQGSEA. There are 16 residues in the CDR3. With 5 bases clipped from V and 2 bases from J, the junction kept 10 bases outside the gene matches. J is TRBJ2-3 and V is TRBV29-1; TRBD1 matches at 10 bases. Sequenced input: blood, either unsorted or a sorted T cell fraction (not recorded which). This receptor was identified in a male donor with ankylosing spondylitis or in good health (not recorded which). This CDR3 is CSVTEGTGEFTDTQYF. CDR3 nucleotides: TGCAGCGTTACCGAGGGGACAGGGGAATTCACAGATACGCAGTATTTT.